What follows describes a single T cell receptor (beta chain). What it binds is not known. The CDR3 contains 15 residues. V was pared by 4 bases and J by 4 bases, with 15 bases between. The germline V gene encodes CDR1 MDHEN and CDR2 SYDVKM. This record comes from a study of CD4 T cells in relation to SARS-CoV-2 and coronaviruses. Before the COVID-19 pandemic, during about 2010-2018, CD4+ T cells were taken from unexposed donors. The cells were cultured for about ten days before CD4+ T cells were isolated. TCRdb keeps only in-frame clones here, not all; method: immunoSEQ multiplex PCR. The sample carries about 15,000 clones, roughly 78% recorded once.

Sequencing was done on a sample of CD4+ T cells from PBMCs, cultured in vitro. The TCR was taken from a human donor in good health. The J gene is TRBJ2-3, the V gene TRBV28; D might be TRBD2 (5 bases). In DNA, the CDR3 is TGTGCCAGCAGTTACTTAGCAGACGGGGCAGATACGCAGTATTTT. It translates to CASSYLADGADTQYF. Together with reference TRBV28 and TRBJ2-3, the CDR3 gives the full variable domain: DVKVTQSSRYLVKRTGEKVFLECVQDMDHENMFWYRQDPGLGLRLIYFSYDVKMKEKGDIPEGYSVSREKKERFSLILESASTNQTSMYLCASSYLADGADTQYFGPGTRLTVL.